This T cell receptor beta chain stems from a study of blood T cell repertoires in COVID-19. Looking at the study overall: Samples came from the United States, Italy and Spain, spanning acute and convalescent COVID-19.

This table comes from immunoSEQ multiplex PCR, and its TCRdb copy is limited to in-frame clones, with some not included. The sample lists roughly 84,000 clones; around four fifths were seen once. V lost 2 bases and J lost 9, with 14 bases in between. CDR1 and CDR2 (germline): MNHEY, SMNVEV (reference sequence). The CDR3 loop spans 14 amino acids. The sequenced material came from peripheral blood. The TCR was taken from an elderly man with active or convalescent COVID-19. The rearrangement joins TRBV27 to TRBJ2-1; D may be TRBD2 (5 bases). In nucleotides, the CDR3 is TGTGCCAGCAGTTTAGGACTCTATCTAGGTGAGCAGTTCTTC. It translates to CASSLGLYLGEQFF.